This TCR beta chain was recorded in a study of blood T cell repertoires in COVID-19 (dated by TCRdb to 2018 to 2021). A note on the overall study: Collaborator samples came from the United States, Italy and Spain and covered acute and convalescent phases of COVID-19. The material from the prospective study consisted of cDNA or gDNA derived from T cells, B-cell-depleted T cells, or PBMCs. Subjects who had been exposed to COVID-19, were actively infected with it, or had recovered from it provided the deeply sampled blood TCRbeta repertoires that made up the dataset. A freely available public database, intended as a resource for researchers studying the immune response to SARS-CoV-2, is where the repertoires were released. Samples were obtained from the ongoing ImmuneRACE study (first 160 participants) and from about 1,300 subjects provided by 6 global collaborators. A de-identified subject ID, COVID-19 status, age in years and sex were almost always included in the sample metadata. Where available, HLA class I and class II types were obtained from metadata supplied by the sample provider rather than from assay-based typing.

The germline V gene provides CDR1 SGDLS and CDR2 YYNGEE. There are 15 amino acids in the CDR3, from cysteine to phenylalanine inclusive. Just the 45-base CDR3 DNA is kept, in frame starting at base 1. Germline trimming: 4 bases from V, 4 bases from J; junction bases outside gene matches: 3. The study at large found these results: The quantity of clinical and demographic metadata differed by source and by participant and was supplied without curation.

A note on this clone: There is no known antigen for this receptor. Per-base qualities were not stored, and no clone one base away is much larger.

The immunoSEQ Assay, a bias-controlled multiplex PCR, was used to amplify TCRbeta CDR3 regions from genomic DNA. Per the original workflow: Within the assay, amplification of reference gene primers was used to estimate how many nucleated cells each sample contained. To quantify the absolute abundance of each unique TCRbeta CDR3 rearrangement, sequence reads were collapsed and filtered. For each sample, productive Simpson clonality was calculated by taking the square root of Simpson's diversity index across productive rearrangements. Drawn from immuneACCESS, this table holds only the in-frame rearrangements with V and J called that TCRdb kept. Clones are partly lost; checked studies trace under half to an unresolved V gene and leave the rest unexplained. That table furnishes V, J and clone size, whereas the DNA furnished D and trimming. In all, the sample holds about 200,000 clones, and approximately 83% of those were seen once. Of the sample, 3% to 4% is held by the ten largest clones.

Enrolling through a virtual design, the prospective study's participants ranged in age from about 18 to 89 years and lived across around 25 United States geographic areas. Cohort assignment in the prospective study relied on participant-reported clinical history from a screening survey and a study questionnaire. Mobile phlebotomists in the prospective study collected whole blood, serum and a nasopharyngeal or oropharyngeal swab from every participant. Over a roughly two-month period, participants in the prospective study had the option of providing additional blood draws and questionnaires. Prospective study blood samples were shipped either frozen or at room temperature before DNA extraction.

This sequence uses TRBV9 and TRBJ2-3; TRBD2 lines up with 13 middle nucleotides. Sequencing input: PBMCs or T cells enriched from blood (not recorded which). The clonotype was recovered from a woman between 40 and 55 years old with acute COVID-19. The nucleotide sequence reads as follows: TGTGCCAGCAGCCGACTAGCGGGAGGACCAGATACGCAGTATTTT. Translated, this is CASSRLAGGPDTQYF.